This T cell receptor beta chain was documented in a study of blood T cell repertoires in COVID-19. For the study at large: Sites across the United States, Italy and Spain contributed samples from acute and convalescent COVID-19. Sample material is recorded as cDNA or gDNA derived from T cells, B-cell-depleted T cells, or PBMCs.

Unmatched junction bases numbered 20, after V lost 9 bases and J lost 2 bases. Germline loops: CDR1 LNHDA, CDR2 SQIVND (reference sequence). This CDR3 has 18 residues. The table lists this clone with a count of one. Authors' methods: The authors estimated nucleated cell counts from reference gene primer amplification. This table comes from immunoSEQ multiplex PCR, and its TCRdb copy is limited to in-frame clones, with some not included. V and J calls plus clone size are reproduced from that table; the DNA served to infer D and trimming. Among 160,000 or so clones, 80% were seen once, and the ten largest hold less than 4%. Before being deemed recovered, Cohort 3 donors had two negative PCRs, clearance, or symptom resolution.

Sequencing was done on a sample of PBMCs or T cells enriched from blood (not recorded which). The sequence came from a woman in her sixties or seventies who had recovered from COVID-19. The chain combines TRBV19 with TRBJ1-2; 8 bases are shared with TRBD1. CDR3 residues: CASHFNMGTGQENYGYTF. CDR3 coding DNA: TGTGCCAGCCATTTCAACATGGGGACGGGACAGGAAAACTATGGCTACACCTTC.